The T cell receptor (beta chain) under discussion was sequenced for a study of T cell responses to AZD1222 COVID-19 vaccine (dated by TCRdb to the early 2020s). Broadly, across the study: A total of under 250 trial participants underwent TCR sequencing, of whom about 210 had received two doses of AZD1222 and around 25 had received two doses of the MenACWY control vaccine. Enrollment into the trials was organized by age into subgroups of 18-55, 56-69 and 70-plus years, and those subgroups contained approximately 150, 30 and 60 TCR-sequenced participants, respectively. Points the paper makes about the study in general: The 56-69-year group was small, and its depth increase did not reach significance, likely because of low power. Vaccine-associated CD4 TCRs spanned the whole spike protein, with dominant responses in regions 160-218 and 743-854. A significant rise in spike-specific TCR breadth and depth was observed after two AZD1222 doses relative to day 0 and relative to MenACWY recipients. No day 14 peak-response samples were available, so repertoires were characterized only after the peak T cell response. Participants were mostly white British, with more females than males. The authors suggested clonal diversity may have been underestimated. Conclusions about previously exposed vaccinees are limited, since just a handful of AZD1222 recipients were seropositive for SARS-CoV-2 at baseline. Nearly half of unique spike-specific TCRs reportedly recognized epitopes outside regions mutated in the B.1.351 and B.1.1.7 variants.

The CDR3 regions of human TCRbeta chains were analyzed by immunosequencing. The paper's processing steps were these. TCRs in the repertoires were compared against a reference library of SARS-CoV-2-specific TCRs that had been generated with the MIRA antigen-specificity platform. Breadth was defined as the fraction of unique TCRs that were SARS-CoV-2-associated. Depth was defined as the fraction of total T cells that were SARS-CoV-2-associated. Each spike-specific TCR was assigned to its reactive spike region and to a CD4 or CD8 class using the MIRA data. Log10-transformed breadth and depth values were compared by one-way ANOVA with Sidak's multiple comparisons tests. TCRdb took over this immuneACCESS table, retaining in-frame rearrangements with V and J assigned. Such tables are incomplete; in checked studies, under half of the missing clones stem from an unresolved V gene, and the remainder is unexplained. V and J calls and clone size are as listed in that table; D and trimming were resolved from the DNA. The sample table shows 130,000 to 150,000 clones, and 85% to 90% are seen once. The ten largest account for about 5% of the sample.

Points on this clone: Its antigen specificity is not known. No much larger clonotype is one base removed from it; base qualities were not supplied.

Explained via the paper, the time point label denotes: about 28 days (+/-7) after the second vaccine dose. AZD1222 recipients given second doses at about 4 weeks or at about 12 weeks were pooled, since spike-specific TCR depth and breadth were not found to differ between the two schedules. Vaccinee samples came from UK trials COV001 and COV002, including a single-blind randomized controlled phase 2/3 trial of AZD1222 (ChAdOx1 nCoV-19) in healthy adults. Trial participant PBMC samples were collected at day 0 and day 28 after the second dose for TCRbeta chain sequencing. The germline ends are 22 bases apart after V is trimmed by 0 bases and J by 1 base. The germline V gene supplies CDR1 SGHDN and CDR2 FVKESK. The cysteine opens and the phenylalanine closes a CDR3 of 19 amino acids. The entry retains the CDR3 DNA only, 57 bases that are in frame from base 1.

The sample was peripheral blood, taken 28 days after the second AZD1222 dose. This sequence was found in an adult who received the AZD1222 COVID-19 vaccine. The chain employs TRBV14 and TRBJ2-7; the D gene is perhaps TRBD1, on 5 matching bases. In nucleotides, the sequence is TGTGCCAGCAGCCAAGACGCCAGGGTCGTAATTGTTAGGTCCTACGAGCAGTACTTC. It translates to CASSQDARVVIVRSYEQYF.